The 11 T cell receptor beta chains given below trace back to one sample, sequenced in a study of neurological immune-mediated disorders. Via MiXCR, TCRdb re-called the 5' RACE reads, giving one row per CDR3 protein. The sample lists some 60,000 distinct CDR3 sequences, approximately 11% seen once, with 5% to 8.5% in the top ten. The time point: longitudinal time-point 1 (baseline). The specimen sequenced was PBMCs. These receptors were obtained from a male donor with HTLV-1-associated myelopathy (HAM/TSP).

This clonotype came up many times. This chain joins TRBV6-5 and TRBJ1-1; perhaps TRBD1 as D (6 bases). Germline lookup yields CDR1 MNHEY and CDR2 SVGAGI. Trimming removed 6 bases from V and 3 bases from J, with 17 bases in between. The CDR3 is made up of 15 amino acids. The CDR3 loop is CASSPGQNRDTEAFF. The CDR3 DNA follows: TGTGCCAGCAGCCCTGGACAGAATAGAGACACTGAAGCTTTCTTT.

This clonotype occurred many times. The chain combines TRBV28 with TRBJ2-2; 7 bases map to TRBD1. The J segment lost 3 bases and the V segment lost 1 base, leaving 2 bases of the junction unmatched. This CDR3 has 15 residues. Germline values: CDR1 MDHEN, CDR2 SYDVKM. The CDR3 loop is CASSLYTGDTGELFF. The CDR3 DNA sequence: TGTGCCAGCAGTTTATATACAGGGGACACCGGGGAGCTGTTTTTT.

This clonotype was picked up many times. The rearrangement uses TRBV20-1 and TRBJ1-1; TRBD1 matches at 10 bases. The CDR3 covers 16 residues. Per the germline V gene, CDR1 is DFQATT and CDR2 is SNEGSKA (reference sequence). The junction had 15 bases not matched to a gene; V was cut back by 6 bases and J by 5 bases. The CDR3 region is CSARGGQGSLSTEAFF. The CDR3 nucleotides are TGCAGTGCCCGAGGGGGACAGGGGAGCTTGAGTACTGAAGCTTTCTTT.

This clonotype was recorded at least ten times. V and J are TRBV12-3 or TRBV12-4 and TRBJ1-5; D gene unclear. V lost 5 bases and J lost 2, with 7 bases in between. The CDR3 loop spans 13 amino acids. CDR3 sequence (DNA): TGTGCCAGCAGTAGTCTAGGCAATCAGCCCCAGCATTTT. Its translation: CASSSLGNQPQHF.

Comment on this clonotype: A junction end diverges from the germline sequence, so it may reflect a read error. V usage is TRBV5-1 and J usage is TRBJ2-7, with 8 bases lining up with TRBD1. The CDR3 is made up of 15 amino acids. Germline CDR1 and CDR2: SGHRS and YFSETQ. CDR3 in amino acids: CAISSPGQAYYEQYF. The CDR3 bases are TGCGCCATCAGCTCCCCGGGACAGGCCTACTACGAGCAGTACTTC.

This clonotype was seen a handful of times. This rearrangement joins TRBV4-3 to TRBJ1-5; D is possibly TRBD1 (5 bases). V lost 0 bases to trimming and J lost 6 bases, with 12 bases between them. Germline V gene data show CDR1 as LGHNA and CDR2 as YSLEER. This CDR3 region has 15 residues. CDR3 sequence (DNA): TGCGCCAGCAGCCAAGATTGGCAGGGTCCTCAGCCCCAGCATTTT. It specifies CASSQDWQGPQPQHF.

This clonotype was seen ten or more times. This chain links TRBV6-6 with TRBJ2-2, with a weak D call TRBD2 (6 bases). Germline CDR1 and CDR2: MNHNY and SVGAGI (reference sequence). V was pared by 2 bases and J by 7 bases, with 8 bases between. The CDR3 runs 13 residues. CDR3 in DNA: TGTGCCAGCAGTTACCCGGGACTCGGGGAGCTGTTTTTT. Its translation is CASSYPGLGELFF.

Ten or more counts support this clonotype. This chain uses TRBV29-1 with TRBJ2-2; 11 nucleotides agree with TRBD2. The CDR3 runs to 16 residues. Unmatched junction bases numbered 8, after V lost 2 bases and J lost 6 bases. Germline CDR1 is SQVTM and CDR2 is ANQGSEA. The CDR3 sequence is CSVESFSGGAPGELFF. As DNA, the CDR3 is TGCAGCGTTGAATCATTTAGCGGGGGGGCCCCCGGGGAGCTGTTTTTT.

This clonotype was recorded at least ten times. This chain connects TRBV7-9 to TRBJ1-6; the match to TRBD1 covers 8 bases. V dropped 5 bases and J dropped 7; count of bases not matched to a gene: 1. The germline CDR1 and CDR2 sequences are SEHNR and FQNEAQ (reference sequence). The CDR3 spans 13 residues. Written as DNA, the CDR3 is TGTGCCAGCAGCGGACAGGGAAATTCACCCCTCCACTTT. It is translated as CASSGQGNSPLHF. Full variable domain (rest looked up from reference TRBV7-9 and TRBJ1-6): DTGVSQNPRHKITKRGQNVTFRCDPISEHNRLYWYRQTLGQGPEFLTYFQNEAQLEKSRLLSDRFSAERPKGSFSTLEIQRTEQGDSAMYLCASSGQGNSPLHFGNGTRLTVT.

A note on this clonotype: A much larger clone is a single base away; this may be a read error. This rearrangement joins TRBV20-1 to TRBJ1-6, with 8 bases identical to TRBD1. This CDR3 comprises 14 residues. Germline loops: CDR1 DFQATT, CDR2 SNEGSKA (reference sequence). CDR3: CSAYTGGANSPIHF. CDR3 nucleotides: TGCAGTGCATACACAGGGGGTGCCAATTCACCCATCCACTTT.

This clonotype came up many times. The gene calls are TRBV20-1 and TRBJ2-5; D gene unclear. Trimming stripped 3 bases from V and 5 bases from J, with 13 bases between. Germline V gene data show CDR1 as DFQATT and CDR2 as SNEGSKA (reference sequence). The CDR3 spans 13 residues. The CDR3 DNA follows: TGCAGTGCTAGGGCCGCCGCACGGGAGACCCAGTACTTC. Its translation: CSARAAARETQYF.